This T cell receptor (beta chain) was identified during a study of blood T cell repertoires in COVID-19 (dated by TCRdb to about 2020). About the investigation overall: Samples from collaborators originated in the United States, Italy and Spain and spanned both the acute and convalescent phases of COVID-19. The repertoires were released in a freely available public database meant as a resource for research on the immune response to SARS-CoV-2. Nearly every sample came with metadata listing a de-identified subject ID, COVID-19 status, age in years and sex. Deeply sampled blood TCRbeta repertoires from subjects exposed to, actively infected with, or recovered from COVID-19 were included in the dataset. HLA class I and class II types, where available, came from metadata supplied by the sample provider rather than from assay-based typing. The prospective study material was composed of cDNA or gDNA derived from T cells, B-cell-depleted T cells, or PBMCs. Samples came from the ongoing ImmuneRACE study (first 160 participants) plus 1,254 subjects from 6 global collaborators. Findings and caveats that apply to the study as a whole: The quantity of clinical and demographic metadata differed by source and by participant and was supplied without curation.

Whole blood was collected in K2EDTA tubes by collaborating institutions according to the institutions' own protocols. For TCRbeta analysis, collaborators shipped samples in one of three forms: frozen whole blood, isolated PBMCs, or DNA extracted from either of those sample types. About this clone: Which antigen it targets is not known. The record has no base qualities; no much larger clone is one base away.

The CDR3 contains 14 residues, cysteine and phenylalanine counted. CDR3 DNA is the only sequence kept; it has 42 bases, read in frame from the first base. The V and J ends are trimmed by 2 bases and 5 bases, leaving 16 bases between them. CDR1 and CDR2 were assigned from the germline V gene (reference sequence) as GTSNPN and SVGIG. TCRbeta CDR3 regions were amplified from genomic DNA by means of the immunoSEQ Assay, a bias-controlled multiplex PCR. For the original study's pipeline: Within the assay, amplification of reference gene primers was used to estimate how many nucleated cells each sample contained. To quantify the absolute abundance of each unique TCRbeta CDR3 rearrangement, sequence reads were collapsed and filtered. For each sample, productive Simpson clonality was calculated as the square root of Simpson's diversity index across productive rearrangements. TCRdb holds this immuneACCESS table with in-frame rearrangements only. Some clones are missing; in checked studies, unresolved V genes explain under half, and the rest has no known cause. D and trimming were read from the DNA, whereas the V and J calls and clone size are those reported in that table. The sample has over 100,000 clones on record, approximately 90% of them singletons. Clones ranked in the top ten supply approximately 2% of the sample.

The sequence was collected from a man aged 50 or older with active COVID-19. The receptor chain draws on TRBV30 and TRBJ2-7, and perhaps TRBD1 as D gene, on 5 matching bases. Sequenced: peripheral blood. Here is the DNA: TGTGCCTGGAGTTATACAGGCGGTAGGGACGAGCAGTACTTC. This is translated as CAWSYTGGRDEQYF.